The 3 T cell receptor beta chains below come from one sample, sequenced in a study of blood T cell repertoires in COVID-19. Clones were read by immunoSEQ multiplex PCR, and TCRdb kept only the in-frame ones, dropping some. The sample shows 65,000 to 70,000 clones, 65% to 90% of them seen only once. The sample consisted of peripheral blood. The receptor set was obtained from an elderly man with active COVID-19.

J is TRBJ2-5 and V is TRBV3-1 (or the pseudogene TRBV3-2); D call uncertain. The CDR3 runs to 12 residues. The germline V gene encodes CDR1 LGHDT and CDR2 YNNKEL (reference sequence). V was trimmed by 1 base and J by 5 bases, leaving 5 bases between them. In DNA form, the CDR3 reads TGTGCCAGCAGCCAAGCCAGGGAGACCCAGTACTTC. Translation gives CASSQARETQYF.

This rearrangement joins TRBV18 to TRBJ2-7, with TRBD2 matching 13 bases. CDR3 length: 15 residues. Germline V CDR1 and CDR2: KGHSH, LQKENI. Trimming removed 6 bases from V and 1 base from J; junction bases left unmatched: 3. The CDR3 bases are TGTGCCAGCTCGCGGGGACTAGCGGGGTCCTACGAGCAGTACTTC. Amino acids: CASSRGLAGSYEQYF.

This clone showed up just once. J is TRBJ2-3 and V is TRBV7-9; 13 nucleotides line up with TRBD2. J gave up 5 bases and V 5 bases, and 7 bases lay outside the gene matches. The germline gives CDR1 SEHNR, CDR2 FQNEAQ (reference sequence). CDR3 size: 16 residues. CDR3 amino acids: CASSQRTSGGLDTQYF. In DNA, the CDR3 is TGTGCCAGCAGCCAACGGACTAGCGGGGGCTTAGATACGCAGTATTTT.